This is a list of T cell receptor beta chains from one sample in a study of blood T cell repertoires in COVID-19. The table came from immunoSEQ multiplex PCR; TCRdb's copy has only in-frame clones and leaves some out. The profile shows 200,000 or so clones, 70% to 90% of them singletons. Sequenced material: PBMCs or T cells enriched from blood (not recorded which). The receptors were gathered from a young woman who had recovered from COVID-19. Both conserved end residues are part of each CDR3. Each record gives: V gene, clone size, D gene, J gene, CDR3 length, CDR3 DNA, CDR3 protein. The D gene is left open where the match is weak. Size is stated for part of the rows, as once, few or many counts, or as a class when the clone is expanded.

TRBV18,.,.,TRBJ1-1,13,TGTGCCAGCTCACCACGGTCTGGGTGGGAGGCTTTCTTT,CASSPRSGWEAFF
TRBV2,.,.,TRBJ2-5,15,TGTGCCAGCACGCTCCGGGTTTTAGCCAAAGAGACCCAGTACTTC,CASTLRVLAKETQYF
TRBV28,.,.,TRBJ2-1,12,TGTGCCAGCAGCCGGGACTTCGGTGAGCAGTTCTTC,CASSRDFGEQFF
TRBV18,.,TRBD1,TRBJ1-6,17,TGTGCCAGCTCACCTGACGCTCCGGGACAGGGGCTTACACCCCTCCACTTT,CASSPDAPGQGLTPLHF
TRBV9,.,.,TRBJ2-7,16,TGTGCCAGCAGCGTACAATACTCCACTAGGGTCTACGAGCAGTACTTC,CASSVQYSTRVYEQYF
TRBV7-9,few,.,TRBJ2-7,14,TGTGCCAGCAGCCGCGAGGCACTTAATTACGAGCAGTACTTC,CASSREALNYEQYF
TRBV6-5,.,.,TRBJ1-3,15,TGTGCCAGCACCAAGGGACATTTCACGGGAAACACCATATATTTT,CASTKGHFTGNTIYF
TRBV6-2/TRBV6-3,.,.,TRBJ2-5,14,TGTGCCAGCAGCGACTACGGGGGCCAAGAGACCCAGTACTTC,CASSDYGGQETQYF
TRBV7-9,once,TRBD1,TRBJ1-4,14,TGTGCCAGCAGCCCGGACAGGGGGGGGGAAAAACTGTTTTTT,CASSPDRGGEKLFF
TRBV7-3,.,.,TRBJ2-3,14,TGTGCCAGCAGCTCCGGACTTGGAGCGGATACGCAGTATTTT,CASSSGLGADTQYF
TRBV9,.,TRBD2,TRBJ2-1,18,TGTGCCAGCAGCCACAACTCGGGGGGTCGAAGCTCCTACAATGAGCAGTTCTTC,CASSHNSGGRSSYNEQFF
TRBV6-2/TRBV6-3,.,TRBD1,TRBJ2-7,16,TGTGCCAGCAGTTACCTTGGACAGGGGGTTGGTTACGAGCAGTACTTC,CASSYLGQGVGYEQYF
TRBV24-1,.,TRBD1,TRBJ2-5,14,TGTGCCACCAGTGATTTAAACAGGGGAGAGACCCAGTACTTC,CATSDLNRGETQYF
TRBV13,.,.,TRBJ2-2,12,TGTGCCAGCAGCTTAGCTAACCGGGAGCTGTTTTTT,CASSLANRELFF
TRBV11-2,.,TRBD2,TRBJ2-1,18,TGTGCCAGCAGCTCCCTAGCGGGGGGGACAAGCTCCTACAATGAGCAGTTCTTC,CASSSLAGGTSSYNEQFF
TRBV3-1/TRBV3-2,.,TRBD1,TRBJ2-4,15,TGTGCCAGCAGCAGGGACAGGGGGATCGAAAACATTCAGTACTTC,CASSRDRGIENIQYF
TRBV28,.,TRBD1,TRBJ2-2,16,TGTGCCAGCAGTTTTATCGGGACAGGGGTGGACGGGGAGCTGTTTTTT,CASSFIGTGVDGELFF
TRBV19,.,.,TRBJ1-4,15,TGTGCCAGTAGGGTGGGGGGGCCGGCTAATGAAAAACTGTTTTTT,CASRVGGPANEKLFF
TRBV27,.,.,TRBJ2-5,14,TGTGCCAGCAGTTTTAATGGCAGGAAAGAGACCCAGTACTTC,CASSFNGRKETQYF
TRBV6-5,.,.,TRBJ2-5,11,TGTGCCAGCAGTTACTTAAAGACCCAGTACTTC,CASSYLKTQYF
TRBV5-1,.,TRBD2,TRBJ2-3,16,TGCGCCAGCAGCTTGGAGCTAGCGGCCGGCACAGATACGCAGTATTTT,CASSLELAAGTDTQYF
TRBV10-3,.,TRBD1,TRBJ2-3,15,TGTGCCATCAGTGATCAGACAGGGAGTACAGATACGCAGTATTTT,CAISDQTGSTDTQYF
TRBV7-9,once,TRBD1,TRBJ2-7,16,TGTGCCAGCAGCTTAGCAGGTCGACAGGGCGGCTACGAGCAGTACTTC,CASSLAGRQGGYEQYF
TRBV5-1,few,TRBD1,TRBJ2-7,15,TGCGCCAGCAGCTTGGAACAGGGGACACACTACGAGCAGTACTTC,CASSLEQGTHYEQYF
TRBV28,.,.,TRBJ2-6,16,TGTGCCAGCAGAACACAGGGAGGGTCCGGGGCCAACGTCCTGACTTTC,CASRTQGGSGANVLTF
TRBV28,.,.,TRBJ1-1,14,TGTGCCAGCAGCCGGGGGTTGGGGGGCACTGAAGCTTTCTTT,CASSRGLGGTEAFF
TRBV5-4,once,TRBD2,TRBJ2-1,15,TGTGCCAGCAGCTGGCGACTAGCGGGGGGAGAGGAGCAGTTCTTC,CASSWRLAGGEEQFF
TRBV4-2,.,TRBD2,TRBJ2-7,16,TGTGCCAGCAGCCAAGATCTCCCTAGCGGGGTGTACGAGCAGTACTTC,CASSQDLPSGVYEQYF
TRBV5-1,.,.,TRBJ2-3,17,TGCGCCAGCAGCCTGGGTGGACAGACAACTTACACAGATACGCAGTATTTT,CASSLGGQTTYTDTQYF
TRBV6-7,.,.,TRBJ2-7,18,TGTGCCAGCAGTTATATCCCGCGGTGGCGGGTACGCTCCTACGAGCAGTACTTC,CASSYIPRWRVRSYEQYF
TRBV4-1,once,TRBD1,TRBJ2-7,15,TGCGCCAGCAGCCAAGGGGGACAGGGGTCCCACGAGCAGTACTTC,CASSQGGQGSHEQYF
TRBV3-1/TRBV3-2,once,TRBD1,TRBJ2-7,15,TGTGCCAGCAGCCACGCCGGGACAGGTGGTTACGAGCAGTACTTC,CASSHAGTGGYEQYF
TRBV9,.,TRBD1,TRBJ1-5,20,TGTGCCAGCAGCGTTGCCGGGACAGGCCGAGGAATCCGTAGCAATCAGCCCCAGCATTTT,CASSVAGTGRGIRSNQPQHF
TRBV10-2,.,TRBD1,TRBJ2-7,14,TGCGCCAGCAGTGAGTCAACAGGGGTGGCCGAGCAGTACTTC,CASSESTGVAEQYF
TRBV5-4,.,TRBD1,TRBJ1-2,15,TGTGCCAGCAGCTTGGTCCCAGGGGGCGATCGTGGCTACACCTTC,CASSLVPGGDRGYTF